Presented here are 9 T cell receptor beta chains from one specimen sequenced in a study of blood T cell repertoires in COVID-19. The repertoire was sequenced with immunoSEQ multiplex PCR; TCRdb's copy has only in-frame clones and lacks some. The sample consists of a few hundred thousand clones, 88% of them appearing once. Sequenced input: peripheral blood. These receptor sequences come from a woman aged 70 to 79 with COVID-19, enrolled during active disease.

The chain has TRBV20-1 and TRBJ2-1; D perhaps matches TRBD2 (6 bases). This CDR3 comprises 11 residues. The V gene's germline CDR1 is DFQATT and CDR2 SNEGSKA (reference sequence). Written as DNA, the CDR3 is TGCAGCGGGGGAGGCTACAATGAGCAGTTCTTC. The encoded protein is CSGGGYNEQFF.

The rearrangement uses TRBV2 and TRBJ1-5; D not certain. Germline-derived CDR1 and CDR2 are SNHLY and FYNNEI. The CDR3 spans 12 residues. V lost 8 bases, J lost 6 bases, and 11 bases lay in between. The CDR3, as DNA: TGTGCCAGCCGGCCCTCGGGTCAGCCCCAGCATTTT. This encodes CASRPSGQPQHF.

The V and J genes are TRBV18 and TRBJ2-2; D is possibly TRBD2 (5 bases). Germline CDR1 KGHSH, CDR2 LQKENI. Trimming pared 1 base from V and 6 bases from J, leaving 9 bases between. This CDR3 has 14 residues. The CDR3 DNA is TGTGCCAGCTCACCACTCGGGGAGCCCGGGGAGCTGTTTTTT. Residues: CASSPLGEPGELFF.

This clone was detected once. The V gene is TRBV25-1, the J gene TRBJ1-2; D ambiguous. This CDR3 has 11 amino acids. V lost 8 bases to trimming and J lost 7 bases, with 11 bases between them. Germline V lookup: CDR1 MGHDK, CDR2 SYGVNS. As DNA, the CDR3 is TGTGCCAGCCGTAACTATGGTGGCTACACCTTC. Translating it yields CASRNYGGYTF.

The rearrangement links TRBV28 to TRBJ2-1; TRBD1 aligns across 7 bases. Germline trimming cut 5 bases from V and 9 bases from J; bases unmatched to any gene: 7. In germline, CDR1 is MDHEN, CDR2 SYDVKM. CDR3 length: 13 amino acids. DNA of the CDR3: TGTGCCAGCAGTCAGCAACAGGGGACTGAGCAGTTCTTC. Its translation: CASSQQQGTEQFF.

This chain connects TRBV2 to TRBJ1-2, with a tentative D call TRBD1 (6 bases). The CDR3 is 13 residues long. V was clipped by 4 bases and J by 4 bases, with 10 bases between them. Germline CDR1 reads SNHLY; CDR2 reads FYNNEI. The DNA of the CDR3 is TGTGCCAGCAGTGGAGAGGACAGCTATGGCTACACCTTC. This encodes CASSGEDSYGYTF.

This rearrangement joins TRBV15 to TRBJ2-7, with no clear D. The germline gives CDR1 LNHNV, CDR2 YYDKDF (reference sequence). Trimming stripped 3 bases from V and 7 bases from J, with 19 bases between. CDR3 size: 15 residues. CDR3 sequence: CATSSGNSYEDEQYF. As DNA, the CDR3 is TGTGCCACCAGCAGTGGCAACTCCTACGAGGATGAGCAGTACTTC.

The chain uses TRBV12-3 or TRBV12-4 and TRBJ1-1; D is unclear. The CDR3 is 13 amino acids. V was clipped by 1 base and J by 6 bases, with 9 bases between them. Here the CDR3 DNA reads TGTGCCAGCAGTTTAGGCAGAAGCGCTGAAGCTTTCTTT. It translates to CASSLGRSAEAFF.

This chain connects TRBV7-2 to TRBJ2-3; TRBD2 agrees at 7 bases. V lost 1 base, J lost 4 bases, and 5 bases stayed unmatched. Germline V lookup: CDR1 SGHTA, CDR2 FQGNSA. The CDR3 extends over 15 amino acids. CDR3 protein: CASSLVGGGADTQYF. CDR3 nucleotides: TGTGCCAGCAGCTTAGTTGGGGGGGGTGCAGATACGCAGTATTTT.